The clone carrying this T cell receptor beta chain was counted between two and nine times. Antigen specificity is unknown. A multiplex PCR was run with 60 Vbeta primers and 13 Jbeta primers. The protocol was immunoSEQ multiplex PCR, while the TCRdb copy is restricted to in-frame clones and leaves out a portion. The table includes 70,000 to 100,000 clones, under 80% detected once. This specimen belongs to a study of cytomegalovirus exposure and HLA in healthy donors. Study-level results: Reported performance of the classifier showed diagnosis of cytomegalovirus status with high specificity and sensitivity.

Specimen: PBMCs. The TCR comes from a woman between 50 and 59 years old in good health and CMV-seropositive.

CDR3 in amino acids: CASSFGTASGNTIYF. CDR3 DNA: TGTGCCAGCAGCTTCGGGACAGCCTCTGGAAACACCATATATTTT. V gene TRBV7-6 combines with J gene TRBJ1-3; 7 bases line up with TRBD1. Germline V lookup: CDR1 SGHVS, CDR2 FNYEAQ. The CDR3 has 15 residues. The V and J ends lost 3 bases and 0 bases, in that order; junction bases with no gene match: 2.